Below are 22 T cell receptor beta chains sequenced from a single sample in a study of blood T cell repertoires in COVID-19. Sequencing was performed with immunoSEQ multiplex PCR; in TCRdb, only in-frame clones are kept and a portion is missing. The sample includes around 97,000 clones, about 86% of them seen just once. Input material: peripheral blood. Receptors were obtained from a human donor in a cohort sampled during active COVID-19.

V is TRBV5-1 and J is TRBJ2-1, with TRBD2 identical over 9 bases. The CDR3 loop spans 16 amino acids. The germline CDR1 and CDR2 sequences are SGHRS and YFSETQ. V was pared by 2 bases and J by 4 bases, with 7 bases of the junction left unmatched. The CDR3 region has the DNA TGCGCCAGCAGCTTACCGACTAGCGGAGAGTACAATGAGCAGTTCTTC. Its protein product is CASSLPTSGEYNEQFF.

V and J are TRBV29-1 and TRBJ2-3; 9 positions agree with TRBD1. V lost 6 bases to trimming and J lost 2 bases; unmatched junction nucleotides: 3. This CDR3 has 13 amino acids. Germline V CDR1 and CDR2: SQVTM, ANQGSEA. The CDR3: CSVGTGPTDTQYF. As DNA, the CDR3 is TGCAGCGTGGGGACAGGGCCCACAGATACGCAGTATTTT.

The chain employs TRBV5-1 and TRBJ2-3; D gene uncertain. The CDR3 contains 15 residues. Between the trimmed V and J ends, which lost 0 bases and 5 bases, there was a span of 13 bases. Looked up from germline, CDR1 is SGHRS and CDR2 is YFSETQ. CDR3 protein: CASSLESGGIDTQYF. The CDR3 DNA follows: TGCGCCAGCAGCTTGGAATCGGGTGGAATAGATACGCAGTATTTT.

J is TRBJ2-6 and V is TRBV5-4, with D maybe TRBD1 (5 bases). The CDR3 contains 17 residues. Germline lookup yields CDR1 SGHNT and CDR2 YYREEE (reference sequence). Trimming cost V 0 bases and J 0 bases, with 10 bases left between them. CDR3 residues: CASSLEQASSGANVLTF. DNA for the CDR3: TGTGCCAGCAGCTTGGAACAGGCGAGCTCTGGGGCCAACGTCCTGACTTTC.

This sequence joins TRBV5-4 and TRBJ1-4; D gene ambiguous. The CDR3 has 14 residues. Germline loops: CDR1 SGHNT, CDR2 YYREEE (reference sequence). Trimming took off 4 bases at V and 7 bases at J, with 14 bases between the two ends. The CDR3, as DNA: TGTGCCAGCAGCGGAGACGATCATTGTGAAAAACTGTTTTTT. Amino acids: CASSGDDHCEKLFF.

The chain uses TRBV2 and TRBJ1-6; maybe TRBD1 (5 bases). V lost 4 bases and J lost 7, with 11 bases in between. The length of the CDR3 is 14 residues. Per germline, CDR1 SNHLY and CDR2 FYNNEI. This CDR3 reads CASSAVTDNSPLHF. CDR3 DNA: TGTGCCAGCAGTGCTGTGACAGACAATTCACCCCTCCACTTT.

The chain carries TRBV29-1 and TRBJ2-3; D might be TRBD2 (7 bases). Trimming left V 4 bases short and J 6 bases short, with 17 bases between. Germline V gives CDR1 SQVTM, CDR2 ANQGSEA. This CDR3 has 14 amino acids. The CDR3 here is CSVGEGGGTDTQYF. The CDR3 DNA is TGCAGCGTTGGAGAGGGAGGGGGGACGGATACGCAGTATTTT.

In this sample, this clone turned up once. The chain employs TRBV2 and TRBJ1-2; no reliable D call. With 2 bases removed from V and 6 bases from J, the gap between germline ends came to 16 bases. The CDR3 is made up of 15 amino acids. The germline gives CDR1 SNHLY, CDR2 FYNNEI. In DNA, the CDR3 is TGTGCCAGCAGTGAACTTACGCCAGGTTGGGATGGCTACACCTTC. Amino acid sequence: CASSELTPGWDGYTF.

The chain uses TRBV6-5 and TRBJ1-2, with TRBD1 identical over 11 bases. CDR3 length: 15 amino acids. CDR1 is MNHEY, CDR2 SVGAGI, per germline. With V trimmed by 6 bases and J by 2 bases, 5 bases remained unmatched. In DNA form, the CDR3 reads TGTGCCAGCAGCCGAGGGACAGGGGGAAACTATGGCTACACCTTC. Protein sequence: CASSRGTGGNYGYTF.

The chain couples TRBV5-1 to TRBJ1-2, with 9 bases identical to TRBD1. After removal of 4 bases from V and 6 bases from J, the junction contained 1 base not matched to a gene. Germline V lookup: CDR1 SGHRS, CDR2 YFSETQ. The CDR3 is 12 residues long. The CDR3 reads CASSRQGDGYTF. CDR3 nucleotides: TGCGCCAGCAGCAGACAGGGGGATGGCTACACCTTC.

The chain links TRBV13 to TRBJ2-5; a possible D gene is TRBD2 (5 bases). Between the trimmed V and J ends, which lost 2 bases and 5 bases, there was a span of 18 bases. Per the germline V gene, CDR1 is PRHDT and CDR2 is FYEKMQ (reference sequence). This CDR3 region has 16 residues. CDR3 loop: CASSLSTGELRETQYF. DNA for the CDR3: TGTGCCAGCAGCTTATCCACCGGGGAGCTTCGGGAGACCCAGTACTTC.

The rearrangement uses TRBV5-6 and TRBJ1-3, with TRBD1 as a possible D gene (5 bases). Trimming pared 0 bases from V and 0 bases from J, leaving 13 bases between. CDR1 and CDR2 from the germline V gene are SGHDT and YYEEEE. The CDR3 runs 17 residues. CDR3 DNA sequence: TGTGCCAGCAGCTTGGGATCGGGGGGTTACTCTGGAAACACCATATATTTT. This codes for CASSLGSGGYSGNTIYF. Looking up the rest from reference TRBV5-6 and TRBJ1-3 gives the full variable domain: DAGVTQSPTHLIKTRGQQVTLRCSPKSGHDTVSWYQQALGQGPQFIFQYYEEEERQRGNFPDRFSGHQFPNYSSELNVNALLLGDSALYLCASSLGSGGYSGNTIYFGEGSWLTVV.

The V gene is TRBV19, the J gene TRBJ1-2; D not resolved. Germline V CDR1 and CDR2: LNHDA, SQIVND (reference sequence). V lost 7 bases to trimming and J lost 0 bases, with 18 bases between them. The CDR3 extends over 16 amino acids. The CDR3 reads CASTPEWAPANYGYTF. CDR3 bases: TGTGCCAGTACCCCTGAGTGGGCCCCAGCTAACTATGGCTACACCTTC.

The V and J genes are TRBV19 and TRBJ2-7; TRBD1 matches at 9 bases. The ends lost 5 bases at V and 1 base at J; junction bases unmatched: 6. The germline gives CDR1 LNHDA, CDR2 SQIVND (reference sequence). This CDR3 contains 15 residues. The CDR3 loop reads CASSPGTGRSYEQYF. CDR3 in DNA: TGTGCCAGTAGTCCGGGGACAGGGAGGTCCTACGAGCAGTACTTC.

DNA for the CDR3: TGTGCCAGCAGTGCAGGACAGGGCACCGGGGAGCTGTTTTTT. Amino acid sequence: CASSAGQGTGELFF. This sequence joins TRBV2 and TRBJ2-2; 8 bases map to TRBD1. The CDR3 runs to 14 residues. J was trimmed by 4 bases and V by 4 bases; bases with no gene match: 2. Germline values: CDR1 SNHLY, CDR2 FYNNEI.

The sample holds one count of this clone. This chain links TRBV2 with TRBJ2-3, with D perhaps TRBD1 (6 bases). The CDR3 totals 17 residues. Deletions cut 4 bases from V and 2 bases from J, with 19 bases between. The germline gives CDR1 SNHLY, CDR2 FYNNEI. CDR3 sequence (DNA): TGTGCCAGCAGTGCGGGTCGTTGGACAGAAAACACAGATACGCAGTATTTT. Translated: CASSAGRWTENTDTQYF.

The chain carries TRBV9 and TRBJ2-7, with 7 bases fitting TRBD2. J gave up 5 bases and V 0 bases, and 5 bases lay outside the gene matches. This CDR3 has 14 residues. Germline V CDR1 and CDR2: SGDLS, YYNGEE. In nucleotides, the CDR3 is TGTGCCAGCAGCGTAGGCGGGAGTGTAGACGAGCAGTACTTC. Protein: CASSVGGSVDEQYF.

The rearrangement links TRBV20-1 to TRBJ2-1; 13 bases agree with TRBD2. The CDR3 consists of 15 residues. Germline assignment: CDR1 DFQATT and CDR2 SNEGSKA (reference sequence). The V segment lost 3 bases and the J segment 4 bases; nucleotides outside the gene matches: 3. CDR3 in amino acids: CSASPTSGGYNEQFF. The CDR3 bases are TGCAGTGCTAGTCCGACTAGCGGGGGGTACAATGAGCAGTTCTTC.

The chain links TRBV19 to TRBJ2-1, with TRBD2 matching 8 bases. This CDR3 is 16 amino acids long. Germline CDR1 and CDR2: LNHDA and SQIVND (reference sequence). V trimming: 0 bases; J trimming: 2 bases; junction bases outside the gene matches: 3. The CDR3 spells CASSIEGSGAYNEQFF. CDR3 sequence (DNA): TGTGCCAGTAGTATAGAGGGTAGCGGGGCCTACAATGAGCAGTTCTTC.

J is TRBJ2-2 and V is TRBV10-3; D perhaps matches TRBD1 (7 bases). The V end lost 6 bases, the J end lost 4 bases, and 15 bases lay between the germline ends. Germline values: CDR1 ENHRY, CDR2 SYGVKD. The CDR3 consists of 15 residues. The CDR3 loop is CAIRISQGGTGELFF. The CDR3, as DNA: TGTGCCATCAGGATATCTCAGGGGGGCACCGGGGAGCTGTTTTTT.

The CDR3 here is CASRDLTRMETQYF. DNA for the CDR3: TGTGCCAGCAGGGACCTGACTAGAATGGAGACCCAGTACTTC. V gene TRBV2 combines with J gene TRBJ2-5; D might be TRBD2 (6 bases). Germline V lookup: CDR1 SNHLY, CDR2 FYNNEI. The CDR3 is made up of 14 amino acids. The V gene lost 6 bases and the J gene lost 5 bases, with 16 bases spanning the gap.

This chain uses TRBV3-1 (or the pseudogene TRBV3-2) with TRBJ2-5; D ambiguous. Germline-derived CDR1 and CDR2 are LGHDT and YNNKEL (reference sequence). The V end lost 0 bases, the J end lost 5 bases, and 13 bases lay between the germline ends. This CDR3 contains 15 residues. Here the CDR3 DNA reads TGTGCCAGCAGCCAAGATATGGGCAGCAGGGAGACCCAGTACTTC. As protein: CASSQDMGSRETQYF.